The 10 T cell receptor beta chains given below trace back to one sample, sequenced in a study of blood T cell repertoires in COVID-19. Data came from immunoSEQ multiplex PCR; TCRdb stores just in-frame clones and leaves some out. The data show just under 45,000 clones, 87% seen once. Sequences were obtained from peripheral blood. The source is a woman older than 75 in a cohort sampled during active or convalescent COVID-19.

The rearrangement joins TRBV4-3 to TRBJ1-2; D perhaps matches TRBD1 (6 bases). The CDR3 extends over 15 amino acids. V was cut by 0 bases and J by 6 bases, with 14 bases left in between. Per germline, CDR1 LGHNA and CDR2 YSLEER. CDR3 nucleotides: TGCGCCAGCAGCCAAGATCGGGGCAGGGGAGATGGCTACACCTTC. Encoded protein: CASSQDRGRGDGYTF.

The chain couples TRBV13 to TRBJ2-1, with 9 bases identical to TRBD2. J was trimmed by 3 bases and V by 5 bases; bases with no gene match: 8. The CDR3 runs to 16 residues. Germline assignment: CDR1 PRHDT and CDR2 FYEKMQ (reference sequence). CDR3 residues: CASSPTGREGYNEQFF. CDR3 sequence (DNA): TGTGCCAGCAGCCCTACAGGGCGGGAGGGCTACAATGAGCAGTTCTTC.

This chain connects TRBV24-1 to TRBJ1-5; 7 nucleotides agree with TRBD1. The CDR3 has 17 amino acids. Trimming took 1 base from V and 1 from J; bases not matched to a gene: 6. Germline V gene data show CDR1 as KGHDR and CDR2 as SFDVKD. The CDR3 loop is CATSDFHYRGSNQPQHF. The DNA of the CDR3 is TGTGCCACCAGTGATTTCCATTACAGGGGAAGCAATCAGCCCCAGCATTTT.

V and J are TRBV6-5 and TRBJ2-1; possible D gene TRBD2, 6 bases. The CDR3 contains 13 residues. The germline V gene encodes CDR1 MNHEY and CDR2 SVGAGI. The ends were cut back, 7 bases at V and 6 bases at J, with 13 bases in the middle. The CDR3 DNA reads as TGTGCCAGCAAGTTCCCCGGGGGCAATGAGCAGTTCTTC. It is translated as CASKFPGGNEQFF.

This chain joins TRBV11-3 and TRBJ2-1; TRBD1 matches at 8 bases. Germline CDR1 SGHNT, CDR2 YENEEA. V lost 5 bases, J lost 0 bases, and 15 bases stayed unmatched. This CDR3 spans 19 amino acids. The CDR3 here is CASSTRQGPAGSSYNEQFF. DNA for the CDR3: TGTGCCAGCAGCACCCGACAGGGGCCGGCGGGAAGCTCCTACAATGAGCAGTTCTTC.

The CDR3 loop reads CASSPRTTDFYGYTF. The DNA for the CDR3 is TGTGCCAGCTCACCACGCACGACAGACTTCTATGGCTACACCTTC. The chain carries TRBV18 and TRBJ1-2; TRBD1 is a possible D gene (5 bases). V was pared by 1 base and J by 4 bases, with 13 bases between. From germline, CDR1 is KGHSH and CDR2 LQKENI. The CDR3 has 15 amino acids.

In DNA form, the CDR3 reads TGTGCCAGCAGTTACGTTTCGGGGCAGGGAGGGGGCTACACCTTC. Translation gives CASSYVSGQGGGYTF. The chain links TRBV6-6 to TRBJ1-2; a possible D gene is TRBD1 (5 bases). V lost 2 bases and J 8 bases, leaving 18 bases between the germline ends. This CDR3 spans 15 amino acids. In germline, CDR1 is MNHNY, CDR2 SVGAGI (reference sequence).

This rearrangement joins TRBV19 to TRBJ2-3, with D possibly being TRBD1 (5 bases). The ends were cut back, 5 bases at V and 4 bases at J, with 13 bases in the middle. CDR1 and CDR2 (germline): LNHDA, SQIVND (reference sequence). The CDR3 is 14 amino acids. Written as DNA, the CDR3 is TGTGCCAGTAGTCCGCAGGGTGGTGCAGATACGCAGTATTTT. Protein: CASSPQGGADTQYF.

The chain is built from TRBV9 and TRBJ1-3, with no clear D. CDR3 length: 15 amino acids. Germline V CDR1 and CDR2: SGDLS, YYNGEE. The V end lost 3 bases, the J end lost 0 bases, and 10 bases lay between the germline ends. CDR3: CASSAGLPSGNTIYF. CDR3 DNA sequence: TGTGCCAGCAGCGCTGGACTGCCCTCTGGAAACACCATATATTTT.

By share, this clone counts as medium-sized. The chain employs TRBV7-8 and TRBJ1-5; TRBD1 is a possible D gene (6 bases). V was pared by 5 bases and J by 12 bases, with 14 bases between. The CDR3 spans 12 residues. Germline CDR1 and CDR2: SGHVS and FQNEAQ. For the CDR3, the DNA is TGTGCCAGCAGCCCACTACAGGGTCTCCAGCATTTT. It translates to CASSPLQGLQHF.